This TCR beta chain was sequenced during a study of T cell repertoires in aging, cancer and after chemotherapy. A single count supports this clonotype. The target antigen is unknown. A mixed TRB-A/B primer pool amplified rearranged TRB by multiplex touch-down PCR. TCRdb processed the multiplex PCR reads anew with MiXCR; each CDR3 protein has one entry. The data contain 340 or so distinct CDR3 sequences, 21% of them singletons. Study-wide points: Loss of evenness, beyond lost richness, contributed to age-related TCR diversity decline in cancer patients. In hematological cancer patients, infiltrated lymphoid organs may have impaired thymic emigration or peripheral T cell expansion.

Amplification of TCR beta used genomic DNA extracted from peripheral blood. Specimen: blood. The sequence came from a human donor with a blood cancer.

This CDR3 is CATQPQGASLEAFF. DNA of the CDR3: TGTGCCACCCAACCCCAGGGGGCGTCTCTTGAAGCTTTCTTT. The V gene is TRBV12-3 or TRBV12-4, the J gene TRBJ1-1, with 8 bases matching TRBD1. V shed 10 bases and J 7 bases; nucleotides not matched to a gene: 14. The CDR3 loop spans 14 amino acids.